A selection of T cell receptor beta chains follows, all from one sample in a study of shared clonotypes between healthy human individuals. Data came from immunoSEQ multiplex PCR; TCRdb stores just in-frame clones and leaves some out. The sample carries hundreds of thousands of clones, 79% recorded once. Sequencing used PBMCs. Source of these receptors: a woman in her thirties or forties in good health. Some clones in this sample may be carry-over from other donors' samples. CDR3s include the opening cysteine and the closing phenylalanine or tryptophan. Fields, in order: clone size, J gene, V gene, D gene, CDR3 DNA, CDR3 protein. A D gene is named only where the DNA matches it firmly. Rows may omit the clone size; those that give it use once, few, many or a size class.

clone size: -; J gene: TRBJ2-3; V gene: TRBV5-4; D gene: TRBD2; CDR3 DNA: TGTGCCAGCAGCTTGGCGTCTAGCGGGGGAGATACGCAGTATTTT; CDR3 protein: CASSLASSGGDTQYF
clone size: few; J gene: TRBJ1-2; V gene: TRBV7-6; D gene: -; CDR3 DNA: TGTGCCAGCAGCTTAGGGGCAGGGGTGACGGAAGGCTACACCTTC; CDR3 protein: CASSLGAGVTEGYTF
clone size: once; J gene: TRBJ2-7; V gene: TRBV27; D gene: -; CDR3 DNA: TGTGCCAGTTTCCCCCCTGGGACCCAGGGTCCCTACGAGCAGTACTTC; CDR3 protein: CASFPPGTQGPYEQYF
clone size: -; J gene: TRBJ2-1; V gene: TRBV5-1; D gene: -; CDR3 DNA: TGCGCCAGCAGCCCTACTCCGAGCTCCTACAATGAGCAGTTCTTC; CDR3 protein: CASSPTPSSYNEQFF
clone size: -; J gene: TRBJ2-5; V gene: TRBV11-2; D gene: -; CDR3 DNA: TGTGCCAGCAGCTTAAGGGCTGGGGGGACCCAGTACTTC; CDR3 protein: CASSLRAGGTQYF
clone size: -; J gene: TRBJ2-1; V gene: TRBV20-1; D gene: -; CDR3 DNA: TGCAGTGCTCTCGCGGAAACTGAGCAGTTCTTC; CDR3 protein: CSALAETEQFF
clone size: -; J gene: TRBJ2-7; V gene: TRBV18; D gene: -; CDR3 DNA: TGTGCCAGCTCAAACCGGGACATACCCTACGAGCAGTACTTC; CDR3 protein: CASSNRDIPYEQYF
clone size: -; J gene: TRBJ1-4; V gene: TRBV4-2; D gene: -; CDR3 DNA: TGTGCCAGCAGCCAAGATAACAGCAATGAAAAACTGTTTTTT; CDR3 protein: CASSQDNSNEKLFF
clone size: -; J gene: TRBJ2-1; V gene: TRBV4-3; D gene: -; CDR3 DNA: TGCGCCAGCAGCCGTCGGCGGGGAGGAGGGTACAATGAGCAGTTCTTC; CDR3 protein: CASSRRRGGGYNEQFF
clone size: -; J gene: TRBJ1-1; V gene: TRBV11-1; D gene: -; CDR3 DNA: TGTGCCAGCAGCTTACGGGCAGTAAACACTGAAGCTTTCTTT; CDR3 protein: CASSLRAVNTEAFF
clone size: -; J gene: TRBJ1-5; V gene: TRBV29-1; D gene: -; CDR3 DNA: TGCAGCGTACAGGAGTTTAGCAATCAGCCCCAGCATTTT; CDR3 protein: CSVQEFSNQPQHF
clone size: once; J gene: TRBJ2-3; V gene: TRBV5-1; D gene: TRBD1; CDR3 DNA: TGCGCCAGCAGCTGGACAGGGGACCCTACTACAGATACGCAGTATTTT; CDR3 protein: CASSWTGDPTTDTQYF
clone size: -; J gene: TRBJ2-3; V gene: TRBV23-1; D gene: -; CDR3 DNA: TGCGCCAGCAGTCAAAGGTTCTTCGGCAACACAGATACGCAGTATTTT; CDR3 protein: CASSQRFFGNTDTQYF
clone size: -; J gene: TRBJ2-7; V gene: TRBV7-3; D gene: -; CDR3 DNA: TGTGCCAGCAGCTCCACAGGAATCTACGAGCAGTACTTC; CDR3 protein: CASSSTGIYEQYF
clone size: -; J gene: TRBJ2-3; V gene: TRBV7-2; D gene: TRBD1; CDR3 DNA: TGTGCCAGCAGCGGCGACTTGGCTTACAGGGGCCGAACGCAGTATTTT; CDR3 protein: CASSGDLAYRGRTQYF
clone size: -; J gene: TRBJ2-5; V gene: TRBV18; D gene: TRBD2; CDR3 DNA: TGTGCCAGCTCACCTTACGGGACTAGGGCAGAGACCCAGTACTTC; CDR3 protein: CASSPYGTRAETQYF
clone size: -; J gene: TRBJ1-2; V gene: TRBV19; D gene: -; CDR3 DNA: TGTGCCAGTAATCCTCTTTCGGGGGCCGGCTATGGCTACACCTTC; CDR3 protein: CASNPLSGAGYGYTF
clone size: -; J gene: TRBJ2-5; V gene: TRBV18; D gene: -; CDR3 DNA: TGTGCCAGCTCAGACTCGTATGAGACCCAGTACTTC; CDR3 protein: CASSDSYETQYF
clone size: -; J gene: TRBJ2-3; V gene: TRBV7-2; D gene: TRBD1; CDR3 DNA: TGTGCCAGCAGCCCGACAGGGGCGGGAGATACGCAGTATTTT; CDR3 protein: CASSPTGAGDTQYF
clone size: -; J gene: TRBJ2-7; V gene: TRBV11-2; D gene: TRBD2; CDR3 DNA: TGTGCCAGCAGCCAAACTAGCGGGCGCTCCTACGAGCAGTACTTC; CDR3 protein: CASSQTSGRSYEQYF
clone size: -; J gene: TRBJ2-1; V gene: TRBV7-3; D gene: -; CDR3 DNA: TGTGCCAGCAGCTTAGGTTCTGAGCAGTTCTTC; CDR3 protein: CASSLGSEQFF
clone size: -; J gene: TRBJ2-2; V gene: TRBV11-2; D gene: -; CDR3 DNA: TGTGCCAGCAGCTTAGATCGGGGCGGGGAGCTGTTTTTT; CDR3 protein: CASSLDRGGELFF
clone size: -; J gene: TRBJ2-7; V gene: TRBV28; D gene: TRBD2; CDR3 DNA: TGTGCCAGCAAGATATCCGGGACTAGCGGGAGAGGGGAGCAGTACTTC; CDR3 protein: CASKISGTSGRGEQYF